This TCR beta chain originates from a study of cytomegalovirus exposure and HLA in healthy donors. CDR1 and CDR2 from the germline V gene are MDHEN and SYDVKM. The germline V and J ends were trimmed by 6 bases and 5 bases, with 23 bases remaining between them. This CDR3 is built from 17 residues. Comment on this clone: Its antigen is not identified.

Whole-study results and caveats: It was reported that the classifier diagnosed cytomegalovirus status with high specificity and sensitivity in both the original and validation cohorts. It was found in a later analysis that first-cohort TCR clusters tended to co-occur in the 100 to 150 validation repertoires.

TCRdb's copy holds only in-frame clones and misses some; the assay was immunoSEQ multiplex PCR. The sample contains hundreds of thousands of clones, 70% to 90% of which appear only once. The chain uses TRBV28 and TRBJ1-5; the D gene is possibly TRBD1 (5 bases). The receptor comes from a woman younger than 35 in good health and CMV-seronegative. Sequenced input: PBMCs. This CDR3 reads CASSRAFRVHVDQPQHF. The CDR3 bases are TGTGCCAGCAGCCGGGCCTTCAGGGTGCATGTCGATCAGCCCCAGCATTTT.